This TCR beta chain was obtained from a study of regulatory T cells in long-lasting Graves disease. The length of the CDR3 is 13 residues. The V gene lost 3 bases and the J gene lost 5 bases, with 14 bases spanning the gap. Germline assignment: CDR1 GTSNPN and CDR2 SVGIG (reference sequence). This clonotype has a handful of counts. Building of the TCR beta libraries involved iRepertoire HTBI primers and Arm-PCR of CDR3 regions. TCRdb processed the multiplex PCR reads anew with MiXCR; each CDR3 protein has one entry. The sample contains about 320,000 distinct CDR3 sequences, approximately 20% of which appear only once. Time point specified: newly diagnosed GD, antithyroid drugs for less than 3 months. After RNA was extracted from PBMCs, the TCR library was made from it. Patients were from an endocrinology department in Xi'an, China.

The starting material was peripheral blood mononuclear cells (PBMCs), obtained at new diagnosis, from a patient treated with antithyroid drugs. The chain recombines TRBV30 with TRBJ2-7; D possibly matches TRBD1 or TRBD2 (7 bases each). This TCR was sampled from a female donor with Graves disease. This chain's CDR3 is CAWSRGGLDEQYF. The CDR3 coding sequence is TGTGCCTGGAGCAGGGGGGGATTGGACGAGCAGTACTTC. Using reference TRBV30 and TRBJ2-7 for the parts outside the CDR3, the full variable domain is SQTIHQWPATLVQPVGSPLSLECTVEGTSNPNLYWYRQAAGRGLQLLFYSVGIGQISSEVPQNLSASRPQDRQFILSSKKLLLSDSGFYLCAWSRGGLDEQYFGPGTRLTVT.